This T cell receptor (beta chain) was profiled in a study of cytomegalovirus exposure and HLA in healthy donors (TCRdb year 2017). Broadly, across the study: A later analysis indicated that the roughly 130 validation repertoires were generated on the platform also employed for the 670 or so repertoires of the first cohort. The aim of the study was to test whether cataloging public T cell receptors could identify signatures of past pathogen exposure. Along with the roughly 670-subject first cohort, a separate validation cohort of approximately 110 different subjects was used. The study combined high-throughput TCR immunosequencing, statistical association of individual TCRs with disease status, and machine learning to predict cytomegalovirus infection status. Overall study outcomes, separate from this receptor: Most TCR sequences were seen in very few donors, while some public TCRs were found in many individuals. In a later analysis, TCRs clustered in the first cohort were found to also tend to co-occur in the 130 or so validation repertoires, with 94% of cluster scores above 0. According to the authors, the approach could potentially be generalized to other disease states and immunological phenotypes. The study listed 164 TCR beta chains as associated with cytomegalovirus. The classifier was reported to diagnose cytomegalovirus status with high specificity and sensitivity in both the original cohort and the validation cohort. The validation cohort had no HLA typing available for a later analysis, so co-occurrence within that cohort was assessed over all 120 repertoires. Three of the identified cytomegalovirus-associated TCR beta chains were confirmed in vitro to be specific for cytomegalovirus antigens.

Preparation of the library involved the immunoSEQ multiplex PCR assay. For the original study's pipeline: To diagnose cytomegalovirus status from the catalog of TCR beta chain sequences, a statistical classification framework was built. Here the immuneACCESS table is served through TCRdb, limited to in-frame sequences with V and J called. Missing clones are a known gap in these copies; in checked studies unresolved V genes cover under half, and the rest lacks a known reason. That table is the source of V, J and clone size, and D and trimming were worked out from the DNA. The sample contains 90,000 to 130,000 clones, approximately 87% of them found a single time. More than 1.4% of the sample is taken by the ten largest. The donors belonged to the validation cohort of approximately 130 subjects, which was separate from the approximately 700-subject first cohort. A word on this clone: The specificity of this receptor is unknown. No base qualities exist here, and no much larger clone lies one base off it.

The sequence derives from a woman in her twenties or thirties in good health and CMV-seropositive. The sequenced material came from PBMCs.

CDR3 region: CASKEAPTGQPQHF. DNA sequence: TGTGCCAGCAAGGAGGCCCCAACGGGTCAGCCCCAGCATTTT. The chain is made from TRBV2 and TRBJ1-5; the D gene is unclear. V and J are truncated by 7 bases and 6 bases respectively, leaving an intervening sequence of 16 bases. As encoded in the germline V gene, CDR1 is SNHLY while CDR2 is FYNNEI. The CDR3 contains 14 residues, cysteine and phenylalanine counted. This entry keeps only the CDR3 DNA: 42 bases, framed from base 1.